The rows below give T cell receptor beta chains drawn from one sample of a study of T cell repertoires in cytomegalovirus infection. TCRdb independently ran MiXCR on the reads; one entry per CDR3 protein. The table includes about 150,000 distinct CDR3 sequences, roughly 32% detected once. No antigens are known for them. The sequencing here drew on CD8+ T cells from cultured PBMCs, taken from culture after CMV antigen stimulation. The receptors were gathered from a human donor in good health (CMV status not recorded). Some clones in this sample may be carry-over from other donors' samples. Both conserved end residues are part of each CDR3. The D gene is left open where the match is weak. Clone size is not always given. Where it is, it says once, few, many or a class for expanded clones.

D,V,size,J,CDR3,DNA
NA,TRBV4-1,once,TRBJ1-5,CASSQEGTLGNQPQHF,TGTGCCAGCAGCCAAGAAGGGACCTTGGGCAATCAGCCCCAGCATTTT
NA,TRBV28,NA,TRBJ2-7,CASKRFTYEQYF,TGTGCCAGCAAAAGGTTTACCTACGAGCAGTACTTC
NA,TRBV7-6,NA,TRBJ1-5,CASSEHDGGQPQHF,TGTGCCAGCAGCGAACACGATGGTGGTCAGCCCCAGCATTTT
NA,TRBV19,few,TRBJ2-4,CASSDRSGNIQYF,TGTGCCAGTAGTGACAGGTCAGGGAACATTCAGTACTTC
NA,TRBV6-5,NA,TRBJ2-7,CASSYLDSIWGEQYF,TGTGCCAGCAGTTACTTGGACAGTATCTGGGGAGAGCAGTACTTC
NA,TRBV19,few,TRBJ2-3,CASNIGGGLDTQYF,TGTGCCAGTAATATAGGGGGGGGCCTGGATACGCAGTATTTT
TRBD1,TRBV4-1,NA,TRBJ2-6,CASSQKATGASSGANVLTF,TGTGCCAGCAGCCAGAAAGCAACAGGGGCGAGCTCTGGGGCCAACGTCCTGACTTTC
NA,TRBV28,NA,TRBJ1-1,CASSFNGVTEAFF,TGTGCCAGCAGTTTTAATGGGGTCACTGAAGCTTTCTTT
NA,TRBV12-3/TRBV12-4,NA,TRBJ2-5,CASRRTNQETQYF,TGTGCCAGCAGACGTACAAACCAAGAGACCCAGTACTTC
TRBD1,TRBV5-6,NA,TRBJ2-6,CASDHGTGLSGANVLTF,TGTGCCAGCGACCATGGGACAGGCCTCTCTGGGGCCAACGTCCTGACTTTC
TRBD2,TRBV2,NA,TRBJ2-3,CASSVTSVADTQYF,TGTGCCAGCAGTGTGACTAGCGTCGCAGATACGCAGTATTTT
TRBD2,TRBV28,NA,TRBJ2-5,CASSGLAGGPRETQYF,TGTGCCAGCAGTGGACTAGCGGGGGGGCCTCGGGAGACCCAGTACTTC
TRBD2,TRBV7-9,many,TRBJ2-1,CASSTTSGGAYEQFF,TGTGCCAGCAGCACGACTAGCGGGGGGGCCTATGAGCAGTTCTTC
NA,TRBV27,NA,TRBJ2-2,CASLRGGLHTGELFF,TGTGCCAGCCTTAGGGGGGGGCTTCACACCGGGGAGCTGTTTTTT
NA,TRBV5-1,NA,TRBJ1-4,CASSLTGLGTGEKLFF,TGCGCCAGCAGCTTGACCGGTTTGGGGACGGGTGAAAAACTGTTTTTT
NA,TRBV7-2,few,TRBJ2-7,CASSWNQGYEQYF,TGTGCCAGCAGCTGGAATCAGGGGTACGAGCAGTACTTC
TRBD2,TRBV2,NA,TRBJ2-1,CASSEAFGASGGEFSSYNEQFF,TGTGCCAGCAGTGAAGCGTTCGGGGCCAGCGGGGGAGAATTTAGCTCCTACAATGAGCAGTTCTTC
NA,TRBV7-6,NA,TRBJ2-7,CASSPGPSHEQYF,TGTGCCAGCAGCCCCGGACCCAGTCACGAGCAGTACTTC
TRBD1,TRBV15,NA,TRBJ2-3,CATKKPGTEIYTDTQYF,TGTGCCACGAAAAAGCCGGGGACAGAGATATACACAGATACGCAGTATTTT
NA,TRBV3-1,NA,TRBJ2-1,CASSQGGRGYNEQFF,TGTGCCAGCAGCCAGGGGGGCAGGGGCTACAATGAGCAGTTCTTC
TRBD1,TRBV7-9,NA,TRBJ1-5,CASSGGTALSNQPQHF,TGTGCCAGCAGCGGAGGGACAGCACTTAGCAATCAGCCCCAGCATTTT
NA,TRBV7-9,many,TRBJ2-7,CASSAGMRDGYEQYF,TGTGCCAGCAGCGCAGGTATGCGAGATGGCTACGAGCAGTACTTC
NA,TRBV24-1,many,TRBJ2-3,CATSLGGTQYF,TGTGCCACCAGCCTCGGGGGTACGCAGTATTTT
TRBD1,TRBV12-3/TRBV12-4,NA,TRBJ2-2,CASSSPDRSHTGELFF,TGTGCCAGCAGTTCACCGGACAGGTCACACACCGGGGAGCTGTTTTTT
NA,TRBV27,few,TRBJ2-7,CASSLSPNSYEQYF,TGTGCCAGCAGTTTATCTCCCAACTCCTACGAGCAGTACTTC
TRBD1,TRBV6-5,few,TRBJ1-6,CASRGNLGQETYNSPLHF,TGTGCCAGCAGAGGAAATCTGGGACAGGAGACGTATAATTCACCCCTCCACTTT
NA,TRBV7-2,many,TRBJ2-2,CASSLGVGELFF,TGTGCCAGCAGCTTAGGGGTCGGGGAGCTGTTTTTT
NA,TRBV5-4,NA,TRBJ2-5,CASSLYSQETQYF,TGTGCCAGCAGCTTGTACAGCCAAGAGACCCAGTACTTC
NA,TRBV7-6,NA,TRBJ1-1,CARSGGSLGAADTEAFF,TGTGCCAGAAGTGGAGGGAGTCTAGGGGCGGCCGACACTGAAGCTTTCTTT
NA,TRBV5-1,NA,TRBJ1-1,CASSLVPGGTEAFF,TGCGCCAGCAGCTTGGTGCCTGGGGGCACTGAAGCTTTCTTT